A single sample gave rise to the 32 T cell receptor beta chains below, sequenced in a study of shared clonotypes between healthy human individuals. Data came from immunoSEQ multiplex PCR; TCRdb stores just in-frame clones and leaves some out. In the table there are about 2.4 million clones, more than 85% of which are singletons. Sequenced: naive CD4+ T cells from PBMCs. Subset reported: CD45RA+ positively selected. The receptors come from a man younger than 35 in good health. Some clones in this sample may be carry-over from other donors' samples.

The V and J genes are TRBV18 and TRBJ2-2; D ambiguous. V was shortened by 0 bases and J by 4 bases, with 9 bases between the two germline ends. Germline values: CDR1 KGHSH, CDR2 LQKENI. The CDR3 has 15 amino acids. CDR3 sequence: CASSPPSRSTGELFF. DNA of the CDR3: TGTGCCAGCTCACCACCCTCGAGGAGCACCGGGGAGCTGTTTTTT. Complete variable domain (other parts from reference TRBV18 and TRBJ2-2): NAGVMQNPRHLVRRRGQEARLRCSPMKGHSHVYWYRQLPEEGLKFMVYLQKENIIDESGMPKERFSAEFPKEGPSILRIQQVVRGDSAAYFCASSPPSRSTGELFFGEGSRLTVL.

The V and J genes are TRBV7-3 and TRBJ2-7, with 10 bases lining up with TRBD2. V lost 5 bases, J lost 1 base, and 11 bases stayed unmatched. The CDR3 extends over 17 amino acids. Germline CDR1 and CDR2: SGHTA and FQGTGA. CDR3 in amino acids: CASSHDPSGSKSYEQYF. The CDR3 DNA reads TGTGCCAGCAGCCACGACCCTAGCGGGAGTAAATCCTACGAGCAGTACTTC.

V and J are TRBV6-4 and TRBJ2-1, with D possibly matching TRBD2 (5 bases). Trimming took 3 bases from V and 7 from J, leaving 7 bases between them. The CDR3 is 12 residues long. CDR1 MRHNA and CDR2 SNTAGT come from the germline V gene. CDR3 bases: TGTGCCAGCAGTGAGCGAGGGAATGAGCAGTTCTTC. Translation: CASSERGNEQFF.

This clone was seen more than once but under ten times. The chain recombines TRBV30 with TRBJ1-1; possibly TRBD1 for D (5 bases). Trimming cost V 3 bases and J 4 bases, with 9 bases left between them. The length of the CDR3 is 12 residues. The germline V gene has CDR1 GTSNPN and CDR2 SVGIG (reference sequence). CDR3 nucleotide sequence: TGTGCCTGGAGGGCAGGGAGCACTGAAGCTTTCTTT. Translation gives CAWRAGSTEAFF.

The rearrangement joins TRBV4-2 to TRBJ1-2, with 9 bases identical to TRBD1. Trimming at V came to 3 bases and at J to 2 bases, leaving 10 bases not matched to a gene. The CDR3 loop spans 17 amino acids. CDR1 and CDR2 (germline): LGHNA, YNFKEQ. The CDR3 DNA sequence: TGTGCCAGCAGCCACAAGTACGAGGGACAGGGCAACTATGGCTACACCTTC. As protein: CASSHKYEGQGNYGYTF.

The rearrangement links TRBV6-1 to TRBJ2-3; D gene ambiguous. The germline V and J ends were trimmed by 1 base and 4 bases, with 3 bases remaining between them. This CDR3 has 12 amino acids. Germline-derived CDR1 and CDR2 are MNHNS and SASEGT. CDR3 region: CASSEGSDTQYF. CDR3 sequence (DNA): TGTGCCAGCAGTGAAGGGTCAGATACGCAGTATTTT.

The chain joins TRBV28 to TRBJ1-1, with 7 bases that match TRBD1. Germline assignment: CDR1 MDHEN and CDR2 SYDVKM. Trimming cost V 3 bases and J 0 bases; bases outside gene matches: 10. This CDR3 contains 17 residues. In DNA form, the CDR3 reads TGTGCCAGCAGTTTCGTACTGGGACAGTTGTTGAACACTGAAGCTTTCTTT. Translating it yields CASSFVLGQLLNTEAFF.

Regarding this clone: The same CDR3 can be traced to other DNA sequences in this sample. This sequence joins TRBV5-1 and TRBJ1-5; 8 bases match TRBD1. Per germline, CDR1 SGHRS and CDR2 YFSETQ. After removal of 3 bases from V and 4 bases from J, the junction contained 3 bases not matched to a gene. CDR3 length: 14 amino acids. The CDR3 DNA sequence: TGCGCCAGCAGCTCCGGACAGGGAAATCAGCCCCAGCATTTT. Its translation: CASSSGQGNQPQHF.

The CDR3 DNA follows: TGTGCCAGCAGGACGTTAGACAGGGACACCGGGGAGCTGTTTTTT. This codes for CASRTLDRDTGELFF. This chain joins TRBV11-2 and TRBJ2-2, with 7 bases aligning to TRBD1. With V trimmed by 6 bases and J by 3 bases, 7 bases remained unmatched. CDR1 is SGHAT and CDR2 is FQNNGV in the germline V gene. There are 15 residues in the CDR3.

This chain joins TRBV6-5 and TRBJ1-1; no reliable D call. CDR1 and CDR2 (germline): MNHEY, SVGAGI. The CDR3 extends over 15 amino acids. Trimming removed 2 bases from V and 2 bases from J, with 12 bases in between. The DNA for the CDR3 is TGTGCCAGCAGTTACAGTTCGACAACCAACACTGAAGCTTTCTTT. Translation: CASSYSSTTNTEAFF.

The rearrangement links TRBV19 to TRBJ2-6, with 7 bases that match TRBD1. This CDR3 spans 15 amino acids. V shed 4 bases, J shed 2 bases, and the junction held 2 bases outside the gene matches. Germline loops: CDR1 LNHDA, CDR2 SQIVND (reference sequence). The CDR3 sequence is CASSRTGAGANVLTF. In DNA, the CDR3 is TGTGCCAGTAGTAGAACAGGGGCTGGGGCCAACGTCCTGACTTTC.

The chain is built from TRBV30 and TRBJ1-6; 7 nucleotides match TRBD1. The CDR3 consists of 15 residues. The V segment lost 2 bases and the J segment 7 bases; nucleotides outside the gene matches: 8. Germline V gene lookup returns CDR1 GTSNPN and CDR2 SVGIG (reference sequence). CDR3: CAWSIKTGRNSPLHF. The CDR3 DNA sequence: TGTGCCTGGAGTATCAAGACAGGGAGGAATTCACCCCTCCACTTT.

V and J are TRBV7-6 and TRBJ1-5, with 7 bases fitting TRBD1. This CDR3 spans 13 amino acids. Germline CDR1 reads SGHVS; CDR2 reads FNYEAQ. V lost 5 bases and J lost 5; bases outside the gene matches: 3. Here the CDR3 reads CASSIGQDQPQHF. Here the CDR3 DNA reads TGTGCCAGCAGCATCGGACAGGATCAGCCCCAGCATTTT.

The genes are TRBV2 and TRBJ2-1; D is ambiguous. CDR1 is SNHLY and CDR2 is FYNNEI in the germline V gene. The CDR3 length is 11 residues. Trimming took 10 bases from V and 10 from J, leaving 14 bases between them. DNA of the CDR3: TGTGCCATCTCGACGGTGGTCGAGCAGTTCTTC. Translated, it gives CAISTVVEQFF.

The chain uses TRBV28 and TRBJ2-1, with TRBD2 identical over 8 bases. Germline-derived CDR1 and CDR2 are MDHEN and SYDVKM. V shed 4 bases, J shed 15 bases, and the junction held 11 bases outside the gene matches. The CDR3 sequence is 13 residues long. In nucleotides, the CDR3 is TGTGCCAGCAGTTCCCCGGGGGGGACGGGGTGGTTCTTC. It translates to CASSSPGGTGWFF.

J is TRBJ2-7 and V is TRBV7-2; tentatively, D is TRBD1 or TRBD2 (5 bases each). Germline assignment: CDR1 SGHTA and CDR2 FQGNSA. The CDR3 spans 16 residues. Trimming took off 7 bases at V and 5 bases at J, with 24 bases between the two ends. In nucleotides, the CDR3 is TGTGCCAGCACCCCCACTGCCGGGACGCGTGGGCACGAGCAGTACTTC. Amino acid sequence: CASTPTAGTRGHEQYF.

To note about this clone: The sample contains more than one DNA sequence encoding this CDR3. This rearrangement joins TRBV9 to TRBJ1-3, with 7 bases identical to TRBD1. The ends lost 3 bases at V and 1 base at J; junction bases unmatched: 1. The germline CDR1 and CDR2 sequences are SGDLS and YYNGEE. The CDR3 has 14 amino acids. CDR3 DNA: TGTGCCAGCAGCGGACAGGGTTCTGGAAACACCATATATTTT. This gives the protein CASSGQGSGNTIYF.

The chain carries TRBV28 and TRBJ2-6; 9 bases are shared with TRBD2. The CDR3 has 18 residues. Germline V gene lookup returns CDR1 MDHEN and CDR2 SYDVKM. With 3 bases clipped from V and 0 bases from J, the junction kept 6 bases outside the gene matches. As DNA, the CDR3 is TGTGCCAGCAGTTTTGTGACTAGCGGCCCCTCTGGGGCCAACGTCCTGACTTTC. It encodes CASSFVTSGPSGANVLTF.

The chain employs TRBV7-3 and TRBJ2-6; the D gene is possibly TRBD2 (5 bases). The germline V and J ends were trimmed by 5 bases and 1 base, with 6 bases remaining between them. Germline CDR1 reads SGHTA; CDR2 reads FQGTGA. The CDR3 length is 14 residues. The CDR3, as DNA: TGTGCCAGCAGCAGGGAGTCTGGGGCCAACGTCCTGACTTTC. Residues: CASSRESGANVLTF.

Worth noting for this clone: In the same sample, other DNA sequences code for this CDR3. The rearrangement joins TRBV5-1 to TRBJ2-7, with D uncertain. Germline V gives CDR1 SGHRS, CDR2 YFSETQ. The CDR3 covers 13 residues. V was pared by 0 bases and J by 6 bases, with 10 bases between. This chain's CDR3 is CASSLVPSGEQYF. Here the CDR3 DNA reads TGCGCCAGCAGCTTGGTTCCGTCTGGCGAGCAGTACTTC.

V usage is TRBV6-5 and J usage is TRBJ1-2; 9 bases are a match to TRBD1. V was pared by 2 bases and J by 4 bases, with 2 bases of the junction left unmatched. Germline-derived CDR1 and CDR2 are MNHEY and SVGAGI. The CDR3 is 14 residues long. CDR3 region: CASSYTGGSYGYTF. The CDR3 DNA sequence: TGTGCCAGCAGTTACACAGGGGGCAGCTATGGCTACACCTTC.

The rearrangement joins TRBV5-6 to TRBJ2-7; 12 nucleotides agree with TRBD2. The CDR3 is made up of 16 amino acids. CDR1 and CDR2 (germline): SGHDT, YYEEEE. V was pared by 7 bases and J by 3 bases, with 11 bases of the junction left unmatched. CDR3 in DNA: TGTGCCAGCGGACCCCTGCCGACTAGCGGGAGCTACGAGCAGTACTTC. This translates into CASGPLPTSGSYEQYF. The full variable domain, its missing parts supplied by reference TRBV5-6 and TRBJ2-7, is DAGVTQSPTHLIKTRGQQVTLRCSPKSGHDTVSWYQQALGQGPQFIFQYYEEEERQRGNFPDRFSGHQFPNYSSELNVNALLLGDSALYLCASGPLPTSGSYEQYFGPGTRLTVT.

This clone was recorded only once. One end of the junction does not line up with germline, which may come from a read error. CDR3 DNA sequence: TGTGCCACCAGCAGAGAGATACTGACAGGGAAGAGTTTT. It encodes CATSREILTGKSF. The rearrangement uses TRBV15 and TRBJ1-1; 7 positions match TRBD1. CDR1 LNHNV and CDR2 YYDKDF come from the germline V gene (reference sequence). CDR3 length equals 13 residues.

The chain is built from TRBV20-1 and TRBJ2-1; unclear D gene. In germline, CDR1 is DFQATT, CDR2 SNEGSKA (reference sequence). V was pared by 3 bases and J by 8 bases, with 5 bases between. The CDR3 length is 10 residues. Here the CDR3 DNA reads TGCAGTGCTAGTGAAGATGAGCAGTTCTTC. Protein sequence: CSASEDEQFF.

With respect to this clone: Distinct nucleotide sequences in the sample also encode this CDR3. The genes are TRBV15 and TRBJ2-7, with 7 positions matching TRBD1. From germline, CDR1 is LNHNV and CDR2 YYDKDF (reference sequence). Trimming cost V 1 base and J 3 bases; bases outside gene matches: 3. There are 14 residues in the CDR3. DNA for the CDR3: TGTGCCACCAGCAGAGTACAGGGGAGCTACGAGCAGTACTTC. Amino acids: CATSRVQGSYEQYF.

Turning to this clone: Additional DNA sequences in this sample encode the identical CDR3. The chain is built from TRBV6-5 and TRBJ1-2; 7 bases match TRBD1. CDR1 is MNHEY, CDR2 SVGAGI, per germline. The CDR3 is 12 residues long. V lost 8 bases, J lost 2 bases, and 2 bases stayed unmatched. Here the CDR3 reads CASSQGNYGYTF. Here the CDR3 DNA reads TGTGCCAGCTCACAGGGGAACTATGGCTACACCTTC.

V and J are TRBV28 and TRBJ2-1; 12 nucleotides match TRBD2. The CDR3 is 15 residues long. Germline lookup yields CDR1 MDHEN and CDR2 SYDVKM. Trimming took 3 bases from V and 6 from J; bases not matched to a gene: 3. CDR3 nucleotide sequence: TGTGCCAGCAGTTTCAGGACTAGCGGGACCAATGAGCAGTTCTTC. It specifies CASSFRTSGTNEQFF.

The genes are TRBV5-1 and TRBJ1-5; TRBD1 aligns across 9 bases. This CDR3 has 14 amino acids. Germline CDR1 and CDR2: SGHRS and YFSETQ. V lost 4 bases, J lost 7 bases, and 6 bases stayed unmatched. CDR3 amino acids: CASSVDRGGQPQHF. Here the CDR3 DNA reads TGCGCCAGCAGCGTGGACAGGGGTGGGCAGCCCCAGCATTTT.

The chain joins TRBV11-2 to TRBJ2-3, with 7 bases lining up with TRBD2. From germline, CDR1 is SGHAT and CDR2 FQNNGV. After removal of 6 bases from V and 1 base from J, the junction contained 13 bases not matched to a gene. This CDR3 has 17 amino acids. The CDR3 DNA follows: TGTGCCAGCAGGCTACTCGCCCGAAGCGGGGGCACAGATACGCAGTATTTT. Translated: CASRLLARSGGTDTQYF.

The V and J genes are TRBV5-1 and TRBJ1-3; D is unresolved. V lost 1 base and J lost 2, with 10 bases in between. Germline-derived CDR1 and CDR2 are SGHRS and YFSETQ. There are 15 residues in the CDR3. The CDR3 DNA is TGCGCCAGCAGCTTGTTGCCGGCCGCTGGAAACACCATATATTTT. This gives the protein CASSLLPAAGNTIYF.

The V gene is TRBV19, the J gene TRBJ2-6, with D tentatively TRBD2 (6 bases). CDR3 size: 17 residues. Trimming shortened V by 7 bases and J by 0 bases, and 16 bases separated the two germline ends. Germline V gene sequence: CDR1 LNHDA, CDR2 SQIVND (reference sequence). The chain's CDR3 is CASKFGGGSSGANVLTF. The CDR3 bases are TGTGCCAGTAAATTCGGTGGAGGGAGCTCTGGGGCCAACGTCCTGACTTTC.

The chain employs TRBV12-5 and TRBJ2-3; tentative D call: TRBD2 (5 bases). Deletions cut 4 bases from V and 6 bases from J, with 11 bases between. Germline V lookup: CDR1 LGHNT, CDR2 FRNRAP. This CDR3 region has 13 residues. Here the CDR3 reads CASGWSGSDTQYF. The CDR3 DNA sequence: TGTGCTAGTGGTTGGTCGGGGAGTGATACGCAGTATTTT.